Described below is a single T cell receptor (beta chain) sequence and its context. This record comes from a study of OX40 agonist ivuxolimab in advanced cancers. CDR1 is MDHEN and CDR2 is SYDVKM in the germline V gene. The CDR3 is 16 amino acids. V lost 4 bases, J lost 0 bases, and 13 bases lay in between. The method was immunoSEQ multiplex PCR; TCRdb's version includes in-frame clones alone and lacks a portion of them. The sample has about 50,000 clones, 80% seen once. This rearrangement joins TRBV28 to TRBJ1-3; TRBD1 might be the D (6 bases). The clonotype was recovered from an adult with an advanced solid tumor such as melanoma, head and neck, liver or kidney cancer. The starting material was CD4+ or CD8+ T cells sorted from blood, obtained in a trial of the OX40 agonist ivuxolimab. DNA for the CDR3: TGTGCCAGCAGTTCCATGGGGGACAACTCTGGAAACACCATATATTTT. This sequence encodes CASSSMGDNSGNTIYF.